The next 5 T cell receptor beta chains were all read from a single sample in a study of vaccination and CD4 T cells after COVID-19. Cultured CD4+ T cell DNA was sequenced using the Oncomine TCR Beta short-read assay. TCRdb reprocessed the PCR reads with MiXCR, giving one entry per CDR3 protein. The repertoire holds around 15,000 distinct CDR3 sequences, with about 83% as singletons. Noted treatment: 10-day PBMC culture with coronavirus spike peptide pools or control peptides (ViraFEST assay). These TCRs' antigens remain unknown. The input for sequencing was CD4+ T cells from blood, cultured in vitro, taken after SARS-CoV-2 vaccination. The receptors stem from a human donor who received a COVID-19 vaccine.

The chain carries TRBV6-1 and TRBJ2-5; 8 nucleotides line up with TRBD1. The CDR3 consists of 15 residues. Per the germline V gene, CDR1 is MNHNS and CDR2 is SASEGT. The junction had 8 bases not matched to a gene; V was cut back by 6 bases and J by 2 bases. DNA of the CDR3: TGTGCCAGCAGCCAGCAGACAGGGGCGCAAGAGACCCAGTACTTC. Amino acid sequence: CASSQQTGAQETQYF.

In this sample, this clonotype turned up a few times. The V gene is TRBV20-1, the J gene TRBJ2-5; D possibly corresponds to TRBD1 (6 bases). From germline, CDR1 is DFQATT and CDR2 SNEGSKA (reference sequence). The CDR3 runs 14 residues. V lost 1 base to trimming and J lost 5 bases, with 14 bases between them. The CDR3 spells CSARGQQGGETQYF. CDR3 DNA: TGCAGTGCTAGAGGCCAACAGGGCGGGGAGACCCAGTACTTC.

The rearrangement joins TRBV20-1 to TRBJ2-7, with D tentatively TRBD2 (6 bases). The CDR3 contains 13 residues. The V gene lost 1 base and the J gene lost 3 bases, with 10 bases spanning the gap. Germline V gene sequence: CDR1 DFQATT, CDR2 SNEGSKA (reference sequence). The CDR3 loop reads CSARGGEDYEQYF. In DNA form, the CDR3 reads TGCAGTGCTAGAGGGGGGGAAGACTACGAGCAGTACTTC.

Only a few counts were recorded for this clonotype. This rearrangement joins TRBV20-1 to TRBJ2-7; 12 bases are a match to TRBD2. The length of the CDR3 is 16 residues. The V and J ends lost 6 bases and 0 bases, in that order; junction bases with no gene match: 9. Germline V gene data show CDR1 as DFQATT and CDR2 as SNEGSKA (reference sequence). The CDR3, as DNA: TGCAGTGCCCAACTAGCGGGGGGCCCTGGCTCCTACGAGCAGTACTTC. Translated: CSAQLAGGPGSYEQYF.

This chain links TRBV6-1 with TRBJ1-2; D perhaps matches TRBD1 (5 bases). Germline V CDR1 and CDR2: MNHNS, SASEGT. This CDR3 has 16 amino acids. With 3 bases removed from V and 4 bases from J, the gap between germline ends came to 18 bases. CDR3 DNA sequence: TGTGCCAGCAGTGACTATATGCTGGACGGGGGCTATGGCTACACCTTC. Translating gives CASSDYMLDGGYGYTF.